This TCR beta chain derives from a study of PD-1 blockade in classical Hodgkin lymphoma. Study-level findings and limits: Repertoire differences have undefined causes, possibly disease activity or prior therapy. Compared with healthy donors, newly diagnosed patients reportedly showed lower baseline TCR diversity.

The CDR3 contains 15 residues. Trimming removed 4 bases from V and 0 bases from J, with 11 bases in between. Germline V gene data show CDR1 as SGDLS and CDR2 as YYNGEE. Sample time point: newly diagnosed, previously untreated cHL patient sample. Purification of CD4+ T cells from thawed PBMCs was achieved by magnetic negative selection. Comparison came from newly diagnosed, untreated classical Hodgkin lymphoma PBMCs. The assay was immunoSEQ multiplex PCR, and TCRdb's table has in-frame clones only and misses some. The sample records 24,000 or so clones, around 90% being singletons. Points on this clone: Its target is unknown.

The TCR originated in a human donor with classical Hodgkin lymphoma. V and J are TRBV9 and TRBJ2-1; D remains ambiguous. Specimen: CD4+ T cells from blood. The DNA of the CDR3 is TGTGCCAGCAGCCCCTCGGTCTCCTCCTACAATGAGCAGTTCTTC. Translation: CASSPSVSSYNEQFF.